This TCR beta chain originates from a study of graft-versus-host responses after intestinal transplantation. TCRdb keeps only in-frame clones here, not all; method: immunoSEQ multiplex PCR. The sample lists about 21,000 clones, about 65% occurring once. The table lists this clone with a few counts. Graft specimens yielded both intraepithelial and lamina propria lymphocytes. The CDR3 extends over 16 amino acids. V shed 5 bases and J shed 0 bases, with 14 bases lying between them. Germline-derived CDR1 and CDR2 are SGHVS and FQNEAQ. The sample in question was ileum tissue, obtained approximately 3 weeks after intestinal transplant. The V and J genes are TRBV7-8 and TRBJ2-1; maybe TRBD1 (6 bases). This receptor was identified in a human patient who received an intestinal transplant, so some T cells may come from the graft donor. Written as DNA, the CDR3 is TGTGCCAGCAGCCTGGGGGCGGCAAGCTCCTACAATGAGCAGTTCTTC. Translating gives CASSLGAASSYNEQFF. Full variable domain (rest looked up from reference TRBV7-8 and TRBJ2-1): GAGVSQSPRYKVAKRGQDVALRCDPISGHVSLFWYQQALGQGPEFLTYFQNEAQLDKSGLPSDRFFAERPEGSVSTLKIQRTQQEDSAVYLCASSLGAASSYNEQFFGPGTRLTVL.